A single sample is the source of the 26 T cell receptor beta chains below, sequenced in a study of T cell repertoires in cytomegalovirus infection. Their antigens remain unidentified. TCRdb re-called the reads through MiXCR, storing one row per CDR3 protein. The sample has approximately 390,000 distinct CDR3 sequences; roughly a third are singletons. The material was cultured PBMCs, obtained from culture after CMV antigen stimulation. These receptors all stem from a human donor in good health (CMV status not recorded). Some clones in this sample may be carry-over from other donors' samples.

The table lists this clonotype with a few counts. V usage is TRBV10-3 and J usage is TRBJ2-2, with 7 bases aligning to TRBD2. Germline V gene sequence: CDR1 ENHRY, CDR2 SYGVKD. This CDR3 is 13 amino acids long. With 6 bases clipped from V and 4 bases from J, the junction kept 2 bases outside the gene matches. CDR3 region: CAIRRESTGELFF. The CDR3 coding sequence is TGTGCCATCAGGCGGGAGAGCACCGGGGAGCTGTTTTTT.

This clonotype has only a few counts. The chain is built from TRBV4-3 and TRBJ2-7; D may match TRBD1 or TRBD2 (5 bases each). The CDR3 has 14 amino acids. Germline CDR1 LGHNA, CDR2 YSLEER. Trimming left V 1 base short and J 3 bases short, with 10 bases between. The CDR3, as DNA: TGCGCCAGCAGCCAAGCGGGGCGAAACTACGAGCAGTACTTC. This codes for CASSQAGRNYEQYF.

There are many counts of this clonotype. CDR3 in DNA: TGTGCCAGCAGCTTAGGGAGCGGGAGGGACTCCGAGCAGTACTTC. It is translated as CASSLGSGRDSEQYF. The gene calls are TRBV11-3 and TRBJ2-7; 10 bases map to TRBD2. After removal of 1 base from V and 6 bases from J, the junction contained 6 bases not matched to a gene. Germline values: CDR1 SGHNT, CDR2 YENEEA. This CDR3 is built from 15 residues.

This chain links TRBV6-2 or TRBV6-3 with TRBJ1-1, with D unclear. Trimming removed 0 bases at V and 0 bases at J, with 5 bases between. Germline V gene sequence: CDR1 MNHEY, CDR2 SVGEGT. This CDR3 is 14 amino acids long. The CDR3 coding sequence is TGTGCCAGCAGTTACTCGAACATGAACACTGAAGCTTTCTTT. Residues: CASSYSNMNTEAFF.

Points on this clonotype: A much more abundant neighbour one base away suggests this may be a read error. The chain's CDR3 is CASSQGVSNQPQHF. DNA of the CDR3: TGTGCCAGCAGCCAAGGGGTTAGCAATCAGCCCCAGCATTTT. This chain joins TRBV7-9 and TRBJ1-5; weak D call: TRBD1 (5 bases). The CDR3 consists of 14 residues. Germline loops: CDR1 SEHNR, CDR2 FQNEAQ (reference sequence). Trimming took off 5 bases at V and 0 bases at J, with 8 bases between the two ends.

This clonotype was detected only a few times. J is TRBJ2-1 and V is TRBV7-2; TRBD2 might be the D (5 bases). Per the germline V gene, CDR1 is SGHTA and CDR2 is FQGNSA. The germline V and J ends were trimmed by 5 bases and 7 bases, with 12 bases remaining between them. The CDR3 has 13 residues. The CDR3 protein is CASSPPGLNEQFF. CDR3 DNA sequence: TGTGCCAGCAGCCCCCCGGGGTTGAATGAGCAGTTCTTC.

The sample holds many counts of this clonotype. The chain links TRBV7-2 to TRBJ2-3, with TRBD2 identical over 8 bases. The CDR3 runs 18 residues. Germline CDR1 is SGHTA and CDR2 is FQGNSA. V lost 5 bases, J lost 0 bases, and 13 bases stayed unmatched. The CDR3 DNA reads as TGTGCCAGCAGCATAGACCCTACTAGCGGTTCTAGCACAGATACGCAGTATTTT. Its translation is CASSIDPTSGSSTDTQYF.

This CDR3 is CASSLHNQPQHF. The DNA for the CDR3 is TGTGCCAGTAGTCTCCACAATCAGCCCCAGCATTTT. The genes are TRBV19 and TRBJ1-5; D unresolved. CDR1 LNHDA and CDR2 SQIVND come from the germline V gene (reference sequence). The CDR3 has 12 residues. Trimming stripped 5 bases from V and 3 bases from J, with 5 bases between.

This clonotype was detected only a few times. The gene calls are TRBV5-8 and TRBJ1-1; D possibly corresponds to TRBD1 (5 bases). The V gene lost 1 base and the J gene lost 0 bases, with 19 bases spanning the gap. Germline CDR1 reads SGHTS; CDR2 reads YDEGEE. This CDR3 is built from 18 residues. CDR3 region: CASSLSRTSGIMNTEAFF. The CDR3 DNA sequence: TGTGCCAGCAGCTTGTCCAGGACATCAGGAATAATGAACACTGAAGCTTTCTTT.

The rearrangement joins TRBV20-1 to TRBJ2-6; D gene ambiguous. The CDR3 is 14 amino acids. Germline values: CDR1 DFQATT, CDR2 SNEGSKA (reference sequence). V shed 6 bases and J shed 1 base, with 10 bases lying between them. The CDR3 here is CSAPALSGANVLTF. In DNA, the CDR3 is TGCAGTGCCCCAGCCTTGTCTGGGGCCAACGTCCTGACTTTC.

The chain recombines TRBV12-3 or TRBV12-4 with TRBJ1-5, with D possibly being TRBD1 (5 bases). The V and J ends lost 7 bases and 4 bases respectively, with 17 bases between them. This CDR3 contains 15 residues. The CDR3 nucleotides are TGTGCCAGCACCCCTGGGGGAGGGCGAAATCAGCCCCAGCATTTT. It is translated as CASTPGGGRNQPQHF.

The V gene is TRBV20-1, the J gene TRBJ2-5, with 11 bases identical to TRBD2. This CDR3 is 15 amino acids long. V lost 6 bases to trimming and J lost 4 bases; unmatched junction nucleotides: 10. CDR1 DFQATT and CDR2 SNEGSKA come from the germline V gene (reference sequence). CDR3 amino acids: CSAPTSGSISETQYF. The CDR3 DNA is TGCAGTGCACCCACTAGCGGGAGTATATCAGAGACCCAGTACTTC.

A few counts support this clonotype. The CDR3 DNA reads TGTGCCAGCAGTTACTGGAACGTTTACAATGAGCAGTTCTTC. Translated: CASSYWNVYNEQFF. The chain is built from TRBV6-2 or TRBV6-3 and TRBJ2-1, with D unresolved. The CDR3 is 14 amino acids. V lost 1 base and J 4 bases, leaving 8 bases between the germline ends. Germline V gene data show CDR1 as MNHEY and CDR2 as SVGEGT.

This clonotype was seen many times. CDR3 in amino acids: CASSSNLAHISGANVLTF. The CDR3 coding sequence is TGTGCCAGCAGCTCAAACCTAGCTCACATCTCTGGGGCCAACGTCCTGACTTTC. The chain employs TRBV11-2 and TRBJ2-6; perhaps TRBD2 as D (5 bases). Trimming took 4 bases from V and 0 from J, leaving 16 bases between them. Germline V gives CDR1 SGHAT, CDR2 FQNNGV. The CDR3 covers 18 residues.

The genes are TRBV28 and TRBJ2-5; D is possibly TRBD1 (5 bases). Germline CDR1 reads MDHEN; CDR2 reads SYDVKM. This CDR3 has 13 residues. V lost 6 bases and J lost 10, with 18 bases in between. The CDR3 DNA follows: TGTGCCAGCAGGTTCAGGACAAAAGAAGACCAGTACTTC. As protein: CASRFRTKEDQYF.

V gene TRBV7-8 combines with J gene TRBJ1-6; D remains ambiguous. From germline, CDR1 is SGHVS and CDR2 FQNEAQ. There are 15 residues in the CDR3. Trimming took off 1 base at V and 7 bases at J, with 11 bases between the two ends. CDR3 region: CASSLGGGGNSPLHF. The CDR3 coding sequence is TGTGCCAGCAGCTTAGGGGGTGGCGGGAATTCACCCCTCCACTTT. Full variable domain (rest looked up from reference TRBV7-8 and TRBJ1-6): GAGVSQSPRYKVAKRGQDVALRCDPISGHVSLFWYQQALGQGPEFLTYFQNEAQLDKSGLPSDRFFAERPEGSVSTLKIQRTQQEDSAVYLCASSLGGGGNSPLHFGNGTRLTVT.

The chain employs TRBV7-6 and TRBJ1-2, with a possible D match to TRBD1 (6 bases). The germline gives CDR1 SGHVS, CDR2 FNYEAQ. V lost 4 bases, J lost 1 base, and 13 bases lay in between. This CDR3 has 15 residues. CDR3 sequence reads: CASSSPTGFNYGYTF. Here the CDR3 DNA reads TGTGCCAGCAGCTCTCCGACAGGTTTTAACTATGGCTACACCTTC.

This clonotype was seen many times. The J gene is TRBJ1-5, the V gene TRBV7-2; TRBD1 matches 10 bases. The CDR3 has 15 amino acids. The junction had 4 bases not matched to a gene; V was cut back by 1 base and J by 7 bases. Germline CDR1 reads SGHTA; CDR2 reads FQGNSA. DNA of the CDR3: TGTGCCAGCAGCTTAGGGGACAGGGGTGTACAGCCCCAGCATTTT. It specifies CASSLGDRGVQPQHF. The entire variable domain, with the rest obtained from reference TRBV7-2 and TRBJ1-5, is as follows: GAGVSQSPSNKVTEKGKDVELRCDPISGHTALYWYRQSLGQGLEFLIYFQGNSAPDKSGLPSDRFSAERTGGSVSTLTIQRTQQEDSAVYLCASSLGDRGVQPQHFGDGTRLSIL.

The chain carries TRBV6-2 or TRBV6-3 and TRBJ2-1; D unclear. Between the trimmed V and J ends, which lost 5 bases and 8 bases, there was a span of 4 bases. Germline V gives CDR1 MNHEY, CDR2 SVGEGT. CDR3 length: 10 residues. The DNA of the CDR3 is TGTGCCAGCAGTAACGATGAGCAGTTCTTC. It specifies CASSNDEQFF.

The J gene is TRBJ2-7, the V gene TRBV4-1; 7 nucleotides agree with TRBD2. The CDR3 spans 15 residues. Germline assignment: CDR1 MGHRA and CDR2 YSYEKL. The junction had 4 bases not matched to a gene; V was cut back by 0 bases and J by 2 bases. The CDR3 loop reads CASSQDAGATYEQYF. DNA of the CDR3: TGCGCCAGCAGCCAAGACGCGGGAGCTACCTACGAGCAGTACTTC.

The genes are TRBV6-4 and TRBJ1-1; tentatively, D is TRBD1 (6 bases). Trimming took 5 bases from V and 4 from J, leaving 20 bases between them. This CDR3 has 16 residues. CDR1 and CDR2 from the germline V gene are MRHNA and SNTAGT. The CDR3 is CASSLRDKKEGTEAFF. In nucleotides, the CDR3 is TGTGCCAGCAGTCTCCGGGACAAGAAAGAGGGCACTGAAGCTTTCTTT.

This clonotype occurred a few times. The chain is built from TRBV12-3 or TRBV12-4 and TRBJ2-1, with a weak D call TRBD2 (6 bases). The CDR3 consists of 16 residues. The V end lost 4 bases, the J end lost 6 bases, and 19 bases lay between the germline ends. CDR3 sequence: CASSSRGAGLSNEQFF. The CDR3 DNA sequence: TGTGCCAGCAGTTCCCGCGGGGCGGGACTTAGCAATGAGCAGTTCTTC.

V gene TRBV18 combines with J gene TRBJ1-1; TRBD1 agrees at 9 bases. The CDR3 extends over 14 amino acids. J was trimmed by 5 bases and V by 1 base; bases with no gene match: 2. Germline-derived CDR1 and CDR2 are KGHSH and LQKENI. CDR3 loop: CASSPQGQGTEAFF. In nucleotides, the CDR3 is TGTGCCAGCTCACCACAGGGACAGGGAACTGAAGCTTTCTTT.

Here the CDR3 reads CASSLEASGSHEQYF. As DNA, the CDR3 is TGTGCCAGCAGTTTAGAGGCTAGCGGGAGCCACGAGCAGTACTTC. The V gene is TRBV28, the J gene TRBJ2-7, with TRBD2 matching 10 bases. There are 15 residues in the CDR3. Trimming took 2 bases from V and 5 from J; bases not matched to a gene: 6. Per germline, CDR1 MDHEN and CDR2 SYDVKM.

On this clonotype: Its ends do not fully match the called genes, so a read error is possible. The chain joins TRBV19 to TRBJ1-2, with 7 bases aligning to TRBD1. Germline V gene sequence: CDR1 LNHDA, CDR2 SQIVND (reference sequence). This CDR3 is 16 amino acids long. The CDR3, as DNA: TGTGCCAGTAATATAGGTCCCGGGACAGTGGCGGTTGGCTACACCTTC. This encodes CASNIGPGTVAVGYTF.

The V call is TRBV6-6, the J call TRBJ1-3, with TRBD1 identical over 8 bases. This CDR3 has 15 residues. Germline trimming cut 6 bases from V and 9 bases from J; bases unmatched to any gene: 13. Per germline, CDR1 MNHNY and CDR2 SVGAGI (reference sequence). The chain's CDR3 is CASSLPDRGLATIYF. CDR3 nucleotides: TGTGCCAGCAGCCTTCCCGACAGGGGCCTAGCCACCATATATTTT.